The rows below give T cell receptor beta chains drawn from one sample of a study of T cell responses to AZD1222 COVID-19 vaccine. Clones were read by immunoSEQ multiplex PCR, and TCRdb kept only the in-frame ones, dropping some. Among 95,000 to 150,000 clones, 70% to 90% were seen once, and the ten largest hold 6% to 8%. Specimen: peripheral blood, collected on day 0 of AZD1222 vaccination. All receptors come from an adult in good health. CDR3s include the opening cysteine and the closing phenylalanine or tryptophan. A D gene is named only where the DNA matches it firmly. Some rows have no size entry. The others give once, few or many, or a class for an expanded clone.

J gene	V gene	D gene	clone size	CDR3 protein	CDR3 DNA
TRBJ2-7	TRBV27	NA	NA	CASRTSGAVDEQYF	TGTGCCAGCAGGACCTCCGGGGCCGTTGACGAGCAGTACTTC
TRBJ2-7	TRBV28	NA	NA	CASRTGAGAYEQYF	TGTGCCAGCCGTACCGGAGCAGGGGCCTACGAGCAGTACTTC
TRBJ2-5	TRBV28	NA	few	CASRLVKRSSETQYF	TGTGCCAGTCGATTAGTAAAACGATCCAGCGAGACCCAGTACTTC
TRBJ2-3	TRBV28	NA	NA	CASSQAGTDTQYF	TGTGCCAGTTCCCAAGCGGGCACAGATACGCAGTATTTT
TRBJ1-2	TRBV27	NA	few	CASSTARSYGYTF	TGTGCCAGCAGTACCGCCAGATCTTATGGCTACACCTTC
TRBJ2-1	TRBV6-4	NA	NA	CASSVGTPGVSEQFF	TGTGCCAGCAGTGTGGGGACTCCAGGGGTCTCAGAGCAGTTCTTC
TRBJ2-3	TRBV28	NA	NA	CASSWAGRTDTQYF	TGTGCCAGCAGTTGGGCAGGGCGCACAGATACGCAGTATTTT
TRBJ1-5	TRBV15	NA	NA	CATSRDKTEYQPQHF	TGTGCCACCAGCAGAGATAAAACTGAGTATCAGCCCCAGCATTTT
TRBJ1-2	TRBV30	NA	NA	CAWREQANYGYTF	TGTGCCTGGAGGGAACAAGCCAACTATGGCTACACCTTC
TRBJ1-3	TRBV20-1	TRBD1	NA	CSAGQGGTIYF	TGCAGTGCAGGACAGGGAGGCACCATATATTTT
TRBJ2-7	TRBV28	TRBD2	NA	CASSWEGSGEQYF	TGTGCCAGCAGTTGGGAGGGGAGCGGAGAGCAGTACTTC
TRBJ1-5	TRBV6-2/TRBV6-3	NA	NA	CASSVTGWQSNQPQHF	TGTGCCAGCAGTGTAACAGGGTGGCAAAGCAATCAGCCCCAGCATTTT
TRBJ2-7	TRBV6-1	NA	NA	CASSELSKVGEQYF	TGTGCCAGCAGTGAATTGAGTAAGGTGGGCGAGCAGTACTTC